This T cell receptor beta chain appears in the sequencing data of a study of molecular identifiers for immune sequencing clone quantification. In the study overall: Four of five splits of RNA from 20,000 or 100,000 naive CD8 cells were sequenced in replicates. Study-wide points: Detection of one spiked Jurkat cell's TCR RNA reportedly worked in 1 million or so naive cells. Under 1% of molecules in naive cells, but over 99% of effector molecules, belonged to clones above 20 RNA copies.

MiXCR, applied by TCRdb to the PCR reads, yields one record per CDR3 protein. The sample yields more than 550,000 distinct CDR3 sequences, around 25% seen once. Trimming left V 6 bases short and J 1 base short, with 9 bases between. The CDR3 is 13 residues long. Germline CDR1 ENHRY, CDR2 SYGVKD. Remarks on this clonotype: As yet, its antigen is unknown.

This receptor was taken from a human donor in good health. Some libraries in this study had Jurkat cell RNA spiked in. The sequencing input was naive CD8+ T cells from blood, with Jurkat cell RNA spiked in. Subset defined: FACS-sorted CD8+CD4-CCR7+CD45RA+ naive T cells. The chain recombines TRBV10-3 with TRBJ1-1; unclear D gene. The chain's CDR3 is CAISWASNTEAFF. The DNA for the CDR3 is TGTGCCATCAGCTGGGCATCGAACACTGAAGCTTTCTTT.